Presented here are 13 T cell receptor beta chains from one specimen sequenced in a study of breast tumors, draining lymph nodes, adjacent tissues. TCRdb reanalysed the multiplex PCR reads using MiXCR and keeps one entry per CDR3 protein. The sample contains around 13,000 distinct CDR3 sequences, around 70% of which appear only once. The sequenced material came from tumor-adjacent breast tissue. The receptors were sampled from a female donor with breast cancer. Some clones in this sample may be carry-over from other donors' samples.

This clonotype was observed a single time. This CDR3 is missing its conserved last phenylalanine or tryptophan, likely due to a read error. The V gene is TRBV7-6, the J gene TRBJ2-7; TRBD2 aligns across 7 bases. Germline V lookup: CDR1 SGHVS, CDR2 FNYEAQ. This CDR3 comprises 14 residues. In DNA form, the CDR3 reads TGTACCAGCAGCTTAGCGAAGGGCGGGGGCGAGCAGTACTCC. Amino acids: CTSSLAKGGGEQYS.

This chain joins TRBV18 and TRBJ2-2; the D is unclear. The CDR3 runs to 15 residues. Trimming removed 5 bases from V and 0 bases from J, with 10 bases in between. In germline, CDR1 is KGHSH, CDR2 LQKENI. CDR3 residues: CASSYGSANTGELFF. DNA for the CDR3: TGTGCCAGCTCATACGGCAGCGCGAACACCGGGGAGCTGTTTTTT.

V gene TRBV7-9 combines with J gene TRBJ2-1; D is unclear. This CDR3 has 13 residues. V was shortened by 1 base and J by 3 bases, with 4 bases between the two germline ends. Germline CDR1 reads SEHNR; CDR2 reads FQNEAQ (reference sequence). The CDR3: CASSLEVYNEQFF. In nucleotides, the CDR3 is TGTGCCAGCAGCTTAGAAGTCTACAATGAGCAGTTCTTC.

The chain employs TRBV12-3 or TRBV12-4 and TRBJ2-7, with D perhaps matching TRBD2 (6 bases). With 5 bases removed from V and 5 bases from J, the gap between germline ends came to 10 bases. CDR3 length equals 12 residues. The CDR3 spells CASSLGGNEQYF. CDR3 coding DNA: TGTGCCAGCAGTCTTGGGGGGAACGAGCAGTACTTC.

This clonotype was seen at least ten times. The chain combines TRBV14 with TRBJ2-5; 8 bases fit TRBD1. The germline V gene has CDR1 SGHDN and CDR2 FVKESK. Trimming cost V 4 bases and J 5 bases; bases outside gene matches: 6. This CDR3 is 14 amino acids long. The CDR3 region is CASSPWTGRETQYF. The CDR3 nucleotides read TGTGCCAGCAGCCCATGGACAGGGCGGGAGACCCAGTACTTC.

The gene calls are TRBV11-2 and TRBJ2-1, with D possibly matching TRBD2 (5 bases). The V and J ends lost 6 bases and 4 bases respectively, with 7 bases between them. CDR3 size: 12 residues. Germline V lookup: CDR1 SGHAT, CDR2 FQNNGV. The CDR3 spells CASRDSYNEQFF. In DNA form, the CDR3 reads TGTGCCAGCAGGGACTCTTACAATGAGCAGTTCTTC.

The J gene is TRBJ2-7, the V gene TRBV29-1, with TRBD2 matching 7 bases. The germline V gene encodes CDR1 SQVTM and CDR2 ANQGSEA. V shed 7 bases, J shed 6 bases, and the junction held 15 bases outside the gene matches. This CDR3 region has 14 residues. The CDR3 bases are TGCAGCGGTGACCCCGGGACTACCCGTCGCGAGCAGTACTTC. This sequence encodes CSGDPGTTRREQYF.

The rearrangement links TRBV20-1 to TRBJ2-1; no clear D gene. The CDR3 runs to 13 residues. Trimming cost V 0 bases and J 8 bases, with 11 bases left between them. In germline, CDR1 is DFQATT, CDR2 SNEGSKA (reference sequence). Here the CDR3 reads CSARDLRVYEQFF. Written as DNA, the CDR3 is TGCAGTGCTAGAGATCTTAGAGTGTATGAGCAGTTCTTC.

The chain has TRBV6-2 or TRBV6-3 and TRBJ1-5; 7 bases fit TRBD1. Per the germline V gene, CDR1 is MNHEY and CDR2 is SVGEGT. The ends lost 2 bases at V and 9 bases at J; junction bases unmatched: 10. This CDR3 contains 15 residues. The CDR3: CASSYETGSGGPQHF. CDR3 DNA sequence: TGTGCCAGCAGTTACGAGACAGGGTCGGGAGGGCCCCAGCATTTT.

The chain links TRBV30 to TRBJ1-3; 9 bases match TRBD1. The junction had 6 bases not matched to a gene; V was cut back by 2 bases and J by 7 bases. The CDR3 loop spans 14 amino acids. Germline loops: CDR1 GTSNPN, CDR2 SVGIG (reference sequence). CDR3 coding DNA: TGTGCCTGGAGTACCGGGACAGGGAGGAACACCATATATTTT. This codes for CAWSTGTGRNTIYF. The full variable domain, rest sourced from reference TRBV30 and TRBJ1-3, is SQTIHQWPATLVQPVGSPLSLECTVEGTSNPNLYWYRQAAGRGLQLLFYSVGIGQISSEVPQNLSASRPQDRQFILSSKKLLLSDSGFYLCAWSTGTGRNTIYFGEGSWLTVV.

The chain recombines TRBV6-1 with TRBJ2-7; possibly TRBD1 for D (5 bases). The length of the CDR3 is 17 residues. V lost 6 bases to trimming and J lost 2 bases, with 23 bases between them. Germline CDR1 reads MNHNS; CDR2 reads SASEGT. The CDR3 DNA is TGTGCCAGCAGCGTATTCAGCAGGGCTCGGGTGACCTACGAGCAGTACTTC. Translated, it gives CASSVFSRARVTYEQYF.

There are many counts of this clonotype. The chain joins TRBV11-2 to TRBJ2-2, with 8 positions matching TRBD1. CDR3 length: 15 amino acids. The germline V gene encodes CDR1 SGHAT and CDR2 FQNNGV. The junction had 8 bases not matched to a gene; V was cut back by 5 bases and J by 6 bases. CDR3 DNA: TGTGCCAGCAGCCTCGACAGGGGAAGGGCCGGGGAGCTGTTTTTT. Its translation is CASSLDRGRAGELFF.

The CDR3: CASSLGADTQYF. DNA of the CDR3: TGTGCCAGCAGCTTAGGTGCAGATACGCAGTATTTT. V and J are TRBV11-2 and TRBJ2-3; D not resolved. Trimming took off 1 base at V and 4 bases at J, with 3 bases between the two ends. Germline V gene sequence: CDR1 SGHAT, CDR2 FQNNGV. The length of the CDR3 is 12 residues.